This T cell receptor beta chain stems from a study of technical replicates of blood from a few donors. Profiling relied on immunoSEQ multiplex PCR, and the TCRdb table lists in-frame clones only, not all of them. The data show roughly 83,000 clones, just over 90% seen once. V lost 6 bases, J lost 4 bases, and 5 bases stayed unmatched. CDR1 and CDR2 from the germline V gene are MNHEY and SMNVEV (reference sequence). There are 13 residues in the CDR3. Sequencing input: T cells isolated from PBMCs. The clonotype comes from a human donor in good health. The chain has TRBV27 and TRBJ1-1, with 7 positions matching TRBD1. CDR3: CASRKGAGTEAFF. In DNA form, the CDR3 reads TGTGCCAGCAGGAAGGGGGCCGGCACTGAAGCTTTCTTT.